What follows are 4 T cell receptor beta chains derived from one specimen sequenced in a study of cytomegalovirus exposure and HLA in healthy donors. Vbeta (60) and Jbeta (13) primers were used in the PCR. Profiled with immunoSEQ multiplex PCR; TCRdb holds only in-frame clones, not every one. Across 45,000 to 55,000 clones, the top ten clones capture 5.5% to 6.5% of the sample. The sequenced sample consisted of PBMCs. The receptors originated from a male donor in good health and CMV-seropositive.

The chain is built from TRBV4-2 and TRBJ2-7; maybe TRBD1 (6 bases). CDR3 length equals 14 residues. Germline V gene data show CDR1 as LGHNA and CDR2 as YNFKEQ. V was shortened by 1 base and J by 4 bases, with 11 bases between the two germline ends. CDR3 protein: CASSQGSGVYEQYF. The CDR3, as DNA: TGTGCCAGCAGCCAAGGGTCAGGGGTGTACGAGCAGTACTTC.

V is TRBV9 and J is TRBJ1-5; D gene unclear. Germline CDR1 and CDR2: SGDLS and YYNGEE. This CDR3 comprises 13 residues. V was trimmed by 0 bases and J by 5 bases, leaving 6 bases between them. CDR3 in amino acids: CASSVDYYQPQHF. The CDR3 bases are TGTGCCAGCAGCGTAGACTACTATCAGCCCCAGCATTTT. The whole variable domain, filled in from reference TRBV9 and TRBJ1-5, reads DSGVTQTPKHLITATGQRVTLRCSPRSGDLSVYWYQQSLDQGLQFLIQYYNGEERAKGNILERFSAQQFPDLHSELNLSSLELGDSALYFCASSVDYYQPQHFGDGTRLSIL.

This chain joins TRBV19 and TRBJ1-6, with 8 bases identical to TRBD1. Per germline, CDR1 LNHDA and CDR2 SQIVND (reference sequence). This CDR3 spans 16 amino acids. With V trimmed by 8 bases and J by 7 bases, 13 bases remained unmatched. In DNA form, the CDR3 reads TGTGCCAGTCGCCCCCTCGACAGGGGAGGCAATTCACCCCTCCACTTT. Amino acids: CASRPLDRGGNSPLHF.

The genes are TRBV7-2 and TRBJ2-7, with 7 bases aligning to TRBD2. The germline CDR1 and CDR2 sequences are SGHTA and FQGNSA. The CDR3 sequence is 19 residues long. The V gene end was trimmed by 2 bases and the J gene end by 2 bases; junction bases not matched to a gene: 18. CDR3 coding DNA: TGTGCCAGCAGCTTATTTAGGTTTCGATGGGCGAGCGGGGCCTACGAGCAGTACTTC. It codes for CASSLFRFRWASGAYEQYF.